This entry concerns a single TCR beta chain. The assay was immunoSEQ multiplex PCR, and TCRdb's table has in-frame clones only and misses some. The sample consists of roughly 560,000 clones, around 82% of them appearing once. This record comes from a study of shared T cell receptors in the human thymus. The CDR3 has 15 residues. The ends were cut back, 4 bases at V and 6 bases at J, with 19 bases in the middle. Germline CDR1 is SEHNR and CDR2 is FQNEAQ (reference sequence). This same sample was also part of a study on human thymus T cells. From that paper: It was from resections taken during corrective heart surgery that the thymus tissue came. Thymic and blood repertoires seemed to favor certain V and J genes. Related work found strong thymic repertoire overlap between unrelated individuals.

The TCR comes from a boy younger than two with a congenital heart defect. Sequenced material: thymocytes. The chain is built from TRBV7-9 and TRBJ2-7; TRBD2 might be the D (5 bases). CDR3 sequence reads: CASSSRAEGKFEQYF. CDR3 in DNA: TGTGCCAGCAGCTCGCGGGCCGAAGGGAAGTTCGAGCAGTACTTC.